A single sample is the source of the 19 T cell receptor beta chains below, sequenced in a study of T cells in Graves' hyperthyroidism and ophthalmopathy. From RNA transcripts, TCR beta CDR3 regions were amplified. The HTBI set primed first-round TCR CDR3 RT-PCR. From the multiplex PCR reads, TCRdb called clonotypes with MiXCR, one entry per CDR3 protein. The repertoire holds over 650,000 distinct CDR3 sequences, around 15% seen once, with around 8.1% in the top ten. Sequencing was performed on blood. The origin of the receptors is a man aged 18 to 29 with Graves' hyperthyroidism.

The CDR3 DNA reads TGCAGTGCCCCGAATGTGCGGAAGACCGACAATGAGCAGTTCTTC. Its translation is CSAPNVRKTDNEQFF. This chain links TRBV20-1 with TRBJ2-1; D ambiguous. V was clipped by 6 bases and J by 5 bases, with 20 bases between them. This CDR3 comprises 15 residues. Germline assignment: CDR1 DFQATT and CDR2 SNEGSKA (reference sequence).

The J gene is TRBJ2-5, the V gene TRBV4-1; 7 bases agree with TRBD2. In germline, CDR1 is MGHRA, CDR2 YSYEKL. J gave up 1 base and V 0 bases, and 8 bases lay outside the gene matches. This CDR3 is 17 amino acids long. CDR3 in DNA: TGCGCCAGCAGCCAAGATTTTGAGCCTAGCGGCCAAGAGACCCAGTACTTC. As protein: CASSQDFEPSGQETQYF.

The CDR3 region is CASRPISQGGTEAFF. The CDR3 DNA reads as TGTGCCAGCAGGCCGATCTCACAGGGTGGTACTGAAGCTTTCTTT. The chain has TRBV4-2 and TRBJ1-1, with D tentatively TRBD1 (6 bases). In germline, CDR1 is LGHNA, CDR2 YNFKEQ. The CDR3 extends over 15 amino acids. The ends were cut back, 6 bases at V and 5 bases at J, with 19 bases in the middle.

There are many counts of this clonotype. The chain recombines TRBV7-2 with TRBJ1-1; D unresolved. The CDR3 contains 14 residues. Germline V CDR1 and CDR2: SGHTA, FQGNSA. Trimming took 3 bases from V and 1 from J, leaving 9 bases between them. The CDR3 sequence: CASSFGRENTEAFF. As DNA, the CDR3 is TGTGCCAGCAGCTTTGGAAGGGAGAACACTGAAGCTTTCTTT.

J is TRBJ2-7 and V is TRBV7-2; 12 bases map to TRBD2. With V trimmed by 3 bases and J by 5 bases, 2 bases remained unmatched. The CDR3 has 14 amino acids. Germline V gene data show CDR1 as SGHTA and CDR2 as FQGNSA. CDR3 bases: TGTGCCAGCAGCTTTAGACTAGCGGGAGACGAGCAGTACTTC. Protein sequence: CASSFRLAGDEQYF.

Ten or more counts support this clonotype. CDR3 sequence (DNA): TGTGCCAGCCAGACTCGATCCGACCAGACCCAGTACTTC. This translates into CASQTRSDQTQYF. The chain recombines TRBV2 with TRBJ2-5; D gene uncertain. Trimming removed 8 bases from V and 6 bases from J, with 16 bases in between. CDR1 and CDR2 from the germline V gene are SNHLY and FYNNEI. The CDR3 length is 13 residues.

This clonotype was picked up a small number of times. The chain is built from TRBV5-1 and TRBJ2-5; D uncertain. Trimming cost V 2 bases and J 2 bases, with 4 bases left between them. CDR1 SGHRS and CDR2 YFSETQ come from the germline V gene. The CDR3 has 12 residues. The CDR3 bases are TGCGCCAGCAGCTTCGCTCAAGAGACCCAGTACTTC. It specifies CASSFAQETQYF.

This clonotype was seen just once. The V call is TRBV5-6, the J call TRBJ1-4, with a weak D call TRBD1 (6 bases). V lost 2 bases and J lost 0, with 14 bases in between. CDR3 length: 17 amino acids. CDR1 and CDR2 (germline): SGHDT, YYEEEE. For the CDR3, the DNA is TGTGCCAGCAGCTTTATACAGGGTATTGCAACTAATGAAAAACTGTTTTTT. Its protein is CASSFIQGIATNEKLFF. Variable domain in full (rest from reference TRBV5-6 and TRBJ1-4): DAGVTQSPTHLIKTRGQQVTLRCSPKSGHDTVSWYQQALGQGPQFIFQYYEEEERQRGNFPDRFSGHQFPNYSSELNVNALLLGDSALYLCASSFIQGIATNEKLFFGSGTQLSVL.

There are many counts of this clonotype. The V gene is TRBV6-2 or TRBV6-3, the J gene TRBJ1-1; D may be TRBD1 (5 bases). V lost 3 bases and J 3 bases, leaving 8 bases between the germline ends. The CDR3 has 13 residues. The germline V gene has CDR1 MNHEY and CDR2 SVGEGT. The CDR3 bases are TGTGCCAGCAGTTATCGGGGCTACACTGAAGCTTTCTTT. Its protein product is CASSYRGYTEAFF.

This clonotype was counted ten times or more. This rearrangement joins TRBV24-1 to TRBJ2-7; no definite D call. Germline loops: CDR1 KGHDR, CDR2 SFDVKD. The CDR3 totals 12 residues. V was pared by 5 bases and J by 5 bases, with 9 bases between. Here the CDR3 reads CATSVSGNEQYF. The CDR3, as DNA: TGTGCCACCAGTGTGTCTGGGAACGAGCAGTACTTC.

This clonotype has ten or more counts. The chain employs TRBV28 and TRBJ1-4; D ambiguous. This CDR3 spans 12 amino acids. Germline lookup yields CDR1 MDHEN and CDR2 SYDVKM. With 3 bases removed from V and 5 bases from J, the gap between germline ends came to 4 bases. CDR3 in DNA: TGTGCCAGCAGTTTTGGAAATGAAAAACTGTTTTTT. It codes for CASSFGNEKLFF.

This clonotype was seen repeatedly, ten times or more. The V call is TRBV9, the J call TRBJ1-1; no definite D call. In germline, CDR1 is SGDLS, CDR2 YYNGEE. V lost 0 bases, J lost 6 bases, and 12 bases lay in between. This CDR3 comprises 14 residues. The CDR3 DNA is TGTGCCAGCAGCGTAGGACACTACCGCGCTGAAGCTTTCTTT. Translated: CASSVGHYRAEAFF.

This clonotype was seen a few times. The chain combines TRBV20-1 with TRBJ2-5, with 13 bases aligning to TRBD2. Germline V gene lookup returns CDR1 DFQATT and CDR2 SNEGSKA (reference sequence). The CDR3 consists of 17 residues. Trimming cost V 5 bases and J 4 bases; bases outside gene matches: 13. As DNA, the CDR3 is TGCAGTGCTCCCCAACTAGCGGGAGGGCTAATTGGAGAGACCCAGTACTTC. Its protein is CSAPQLAGGLIGETQYF.

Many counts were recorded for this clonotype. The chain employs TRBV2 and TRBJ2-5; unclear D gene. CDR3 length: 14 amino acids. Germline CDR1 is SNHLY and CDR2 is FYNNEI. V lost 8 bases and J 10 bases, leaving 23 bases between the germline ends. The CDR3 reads CASSIVFSPRDQYF. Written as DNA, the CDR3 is TGTGCCAGCTCCATTGTGTTTAGTCCAAGGGACCAGTACTTC.

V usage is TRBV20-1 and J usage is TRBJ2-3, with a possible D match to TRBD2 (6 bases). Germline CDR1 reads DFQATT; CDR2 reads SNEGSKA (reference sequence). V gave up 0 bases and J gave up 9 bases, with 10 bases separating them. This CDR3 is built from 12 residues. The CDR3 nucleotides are TGCAGTGCTAGAGACCCGACTAGGACGCAGTATTTT. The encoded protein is CSARDPTRTQYF.

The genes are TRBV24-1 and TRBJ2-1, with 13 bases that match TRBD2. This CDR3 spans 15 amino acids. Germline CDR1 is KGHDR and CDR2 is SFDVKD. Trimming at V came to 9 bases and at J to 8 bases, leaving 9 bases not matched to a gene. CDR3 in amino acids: CATADGTSGTHEQFF. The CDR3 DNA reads TGTGCCACCGCGGACGGGACTAGCGGGACCCATGAGCAGTTCTTC.

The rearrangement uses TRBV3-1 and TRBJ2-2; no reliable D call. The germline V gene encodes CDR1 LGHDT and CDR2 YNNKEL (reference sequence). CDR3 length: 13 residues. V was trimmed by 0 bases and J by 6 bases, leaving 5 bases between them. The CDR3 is CASSQDLPGELFF. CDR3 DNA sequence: TGTGCCAGCAGCCAAGATCTTCCCGGGGAGCTGTTTTTT.

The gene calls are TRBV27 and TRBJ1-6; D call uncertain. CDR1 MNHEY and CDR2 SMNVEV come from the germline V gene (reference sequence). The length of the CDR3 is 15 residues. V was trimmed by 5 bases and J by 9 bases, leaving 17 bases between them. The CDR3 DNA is TGTGCCAGCAGTCTTCTGACTACTTGGGCTTCACCCCTCCACTTT. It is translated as CASSLLTTWASPLHF.

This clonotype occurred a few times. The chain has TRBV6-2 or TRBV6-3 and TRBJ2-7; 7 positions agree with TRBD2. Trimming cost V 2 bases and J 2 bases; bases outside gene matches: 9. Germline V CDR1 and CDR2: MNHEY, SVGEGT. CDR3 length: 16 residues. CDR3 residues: CASSYRIGGSAYEQYF. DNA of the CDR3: TGTGCCAGCAGTTACAGGATCGGCGGGAGCGCCTACGAGCAGTACTTC.